This TCR beta chain was recorded in a study of blood T cell repertoires in COVID-19. Study summary: Donors in the United States, Italy and Spain gave samples during acute or convalescent COVID-19. T cells, B-cell-depleted T cells, or PBMCs supplied cDNA or gDNA.

There are 16 residues in the CDR3. Trimming cost V 5 bases and J 4 bases; bases outside gene matches: 7. Germline V lookup: CDR1 SGHRS, CDR2 YFSETQ. Source study methods: Estimated nucleated cell counts came from reference gene primer amplification. Sequencing was performed with immunoSEQ multiplex PCR; in TCRdb, only in-frame clones are kept and a portion is missing. Clone size and V and J calls were adopted from that table, with D and trimming inferred from the DNA. The sample carries 130,000 to 150,000 clones, roughly 81% recorded once. The TCR was taken from a human donor with acute or convalescent COVID-19. The donor label of this sample is uncertain. J is TRBJ2-2 and V is TRBV5-1, with 11 bases identical to TRBD2. Material for sequencing was peripheral blood. CDR3 amino acids: CASSLLAGGGTGELFF. Written as DNA, the CDR3 is TGCGCCAGCAGTCTCCTAGCGGGAGGAGGCACCGGGGAGCTGTTTTTT.